The 3 T cell receptor beta chains reported below all come from one sample, sequenced in a study of shared clonotypes between healthy human individuals. The repertoire was sequenced with immunoSEQ multiplex PCR; TCRdb's copy has only in-frame clones and lacks some. The sample lists 1,100,000 or so clones, about 84% occurring once. The source material was memory CD4+ T cells from PBMCs. The subset denotes: CD45RA-negative fraction. The origin of the receptors is a man between 18 and 29 years old in good health. Some clones in this sample may be carry-over from other donors' samples.

As for this clone: Given a much more abundant clone one base away, this may be a read error. The chain uses TRBV7-2 and TRBJ1-2; 10 positions match TRBD1. This CDR3 is 14 amino acids long. Germline-derived CDR1 and CDR2 are SGHTA and FQGNSA. The V gene end was trimmed by 0 bases and the J gene end by 6 bases; junction bases not matched to a gene: 1. CDR3 in amino acids: CASSLAGTGDGYTF. The CDR3 DNA reads as TGTGCCAGCAGCTTAGCCGGGACAGGGGATGGCTACACCTTC.

This clone was observed a handful of times. The CDR3 nucleotides are TGTGCCAGCAGTTTACCCGGGGCCTGGGGCAACGTCCTGACTTTC. This codes for CASSLPGAWGNVLTF. J is TRBJ2-6 and V is TRBV28, with D perhaps matching TRBD1 or TRBD2 (5 bases each). The CDR3 is 15 amino acids. CDR1 is MDHEN, CDR2 SYDVKM, per germline. Between the trimmed V and J ends, which lost 2 bases and 9 bases, there was a span of 14 bases.

V is TRBV5-1 and J is TRBJ2-5, with D possibly matching TRBD1 (7 bases). Germline V gene data show CDR1 as SGHRS and CDR2 as YFSETQ. V was shortened by 4 bases and J by 5 bases, with 18 bases between the two germline ends. The CDR3 consists of 15 residues. DNA of the CDR3: TGCGCCAGCAGCCCTCAGGGGGAGGCTTGGGAGACCCAGTACTTC. Protein: CASSPQGEAWETQYF.